This TCR beta chain was captured by sequencing in a study of chemoradiotherapy in HPV16-positive cancers. Germline V CDR1 and CDR2: SEHNR, FQNEAQ (reference sequence). This CDR3 contains 15 residues. V trimming: 5 bases; J trimming: 2 bases; junction bases outside the gene matches: 6. This table comes from immunoSEQ multiplex PCR, and its TCRdb copy is limited to in-frame clones, with some not included. The sample gives about 4,000 clones, roughly 80% of which show up once; less than 9.5% is in the top ten. The source of this sequence is a human donor with HPV-associated anogenital cancer. The sample consisted of tumor tissue, taken from a patient who underwent chemoradiotherapy. This chain links TRBV7-9 with TRBJ2-1, with TRBD1 identical over 7 bases. This CDR3 reads CASSLRQGTYNEQFF. DNA for the CDR3: TGTGCCAGCAGCCTTAGACAGGGAACCTACAATGAGCAGTTCTTC. Full variable domain (rest looked up from reference TRBV7-9 and TRBJ2-1): DTGVSQNPRHKITKRGQNVTFRCDPISEHNRLYWYRQTLGQGPEFLTYFQNEAQLEKSRLLSDRFSAERPKGSFSTLEIQRTEQGDSAMYLCASSLRQGTYNEQFFGPGTRLTVL.